This T cell receptor beta chain was retrieved from a study of response to subunit inactivated influenza vaccine. One entry per CDR3 protein results from TCRdb running MiXCR on the RT-PCR reads. Among 500,000 to 600,000 distinct CDR3 sequences listed, roughly 12% were seen once. CDR3 length: 14 amino acids. V lost 3 bases and J 0 bases, leaving 8 bases between the germline ends. Germline V gene lookup returns CDR1 GTSNPN and CDR2 SVGIG (reference sequence). This clonotype showed up just a few times. These data are also associated with another study on T cells expressing NK-cell markers. That source reports: It was by 5'RACE template switching with UMIs that TCR beta cDNA was made. Sorted T-cell subsets CD3+CD56+NKG2C+, CD3+CD56+NKG2C- and CD3+CD56-NKG2C+ were TCR beta-sequenced. The study sequenced eight donors, seven HCMV-seropositive and one seronegative. Restriction of sorting to alpha-beta TCR T cells was accomplished in several experiments using an anti-gamma-delta TCR antibody. Nothing established the HCMV specificity of expanded NKG2C+ T cell clones.

Here the sequenced sample was PBMCs from blood, taken on the day of vaccination. The chain links TRBV30 to TRBJ2-2; D possibly corresponds to TRBD1 (5 bases). The TCR sequence derives from a man in his forties or fifties who received an inactivated influenza vaccine. CDR3 amino acids: CAWRTVANTGELFF. The CDR3 DNA reads TGTGCCTGGAGGACAGTCGCGAACACCGGGGAGCTGTTTTTT.